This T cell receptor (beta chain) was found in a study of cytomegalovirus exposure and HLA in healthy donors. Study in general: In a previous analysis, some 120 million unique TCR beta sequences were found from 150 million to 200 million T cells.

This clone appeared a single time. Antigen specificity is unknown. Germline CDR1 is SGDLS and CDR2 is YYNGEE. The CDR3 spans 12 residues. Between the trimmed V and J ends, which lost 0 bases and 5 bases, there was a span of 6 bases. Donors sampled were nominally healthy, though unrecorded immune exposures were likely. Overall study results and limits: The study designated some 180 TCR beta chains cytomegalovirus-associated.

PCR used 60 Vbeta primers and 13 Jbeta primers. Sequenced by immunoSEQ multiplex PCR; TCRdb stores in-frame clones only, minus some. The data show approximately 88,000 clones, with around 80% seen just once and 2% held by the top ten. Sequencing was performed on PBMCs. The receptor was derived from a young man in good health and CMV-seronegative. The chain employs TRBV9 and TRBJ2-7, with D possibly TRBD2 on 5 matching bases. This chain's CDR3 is CASSVDGDEQYF. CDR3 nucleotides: TGTGCCAGCAGCGTAGACGGGGACGAGCAGTACTTC.